These T cell receptor beta chains were read from a single sample in a study of identifying expanded T cells in peripheral blood. The protocol was immunoSEQ multiplex PCR, while the TCRdb copy is restricted to in-frame clones and leaves out a portion. The sample lists more than 90,000 clones; around 90% were seen once. What was sequenced was blood. The receptors here all came from a person aged 18-70 years in good health. Both conserved end residues are part of each CDR3. Size tells how often a clone was seen (once, few, many) or the class of an expanded clone, and some rows leave it out.

v_call clone_size cdr3_aa
TRBV7-6 once CASSQGSNTEAFF
TRBV10-3 NA CAISDPNRDSLYEQYF
TRBV10-3 few CATHPPSGSPLHF
TRBV7-7 NA CASSLAWGLGTGELFF
TRBV7-7 once CASSRTTGNTGELFF
TRBV4-2 NA CASSQGGGPNTEAFF
TRBV19 NA CASSPDHNQPQHF
TRBV29-1 NA CSVGSTGYNSPLHF
TRBV7-9 NA CASSSAMAYEQYF
TRBV2 NA CASSGYRGPYGYTF
TRBV6-5 NA CASRGDFSLGTQYF
TRBV5-6 NA CASSLGSGDEQFF
TRBV13 NA CASSSNRGEKLFF
TRBV11-3 NA CASSSLPGNTIYF
TRBV10-3 NA CAISNRDYIYEQYF
TRBV5-4 NA CASSFGTGELSTEAFF
TRBV5-1 NA CASSSTGLNQPQHF
TRBV5-1 NA CASSLEPTGPRPLHF
TRBV13 NA CASSLLTVGRGEQYF
TRBV9 NA CASSVGGKTEQYF
TRBV30 NA CAWSVLGVGTEAFF
TRBV13 NA CASSLGQITDTQYF
TRBV11-2 NA CASSQAWSSGYTF
TRBV5-1 NA CASSLVGRTTNEKLFF
TRBV7-6 NA CASSLGQAGQPQHF
TRBV19 NA CASSDRLAGGGDTQYF
TRBV27 few CASSRQGHEQYF
TRBV6-6 NA CASSASGGATGELFF
TRBV13 NA CASSLGWLTRPGGRWDYGYTF
TRBV6-5 NA CASRLAGGSYEQYF
TRBV4-1 NA CASSQDRSARGTEAFF
TRBV7-8 once CASSWTGPGELFF
TRBV13 NA CASSWGRGDTQYF
TRBV7-2 NA CASRETGANEKLFF
TRBV29-1 NA CSSRLAHSTDTQYF
TRBV7-6 NA CATSTGDGGALGNEQFF
TRBV6-1 NA CASRTGQINEKLFF
TRBV6-5 NA CASSYSASAGTDTQYF
TRBV27 NA CASSLTIDRQPQHF
TRBV5-4 NA CASSLRQGGETQYF
TRBV2 NA CASRTPRGPNYGYTF
TRBV5-6 NA CASSAYHRGNSPLHF
TRBV7-6 once CASSRLRDTEAFF
TRBV29-1 NA CSLRGLYGYTF
TRBV6-5 NA CASRLTGGYTEAFF
TRBV7-9 NA CASSHKLGGPFSGANVLTF